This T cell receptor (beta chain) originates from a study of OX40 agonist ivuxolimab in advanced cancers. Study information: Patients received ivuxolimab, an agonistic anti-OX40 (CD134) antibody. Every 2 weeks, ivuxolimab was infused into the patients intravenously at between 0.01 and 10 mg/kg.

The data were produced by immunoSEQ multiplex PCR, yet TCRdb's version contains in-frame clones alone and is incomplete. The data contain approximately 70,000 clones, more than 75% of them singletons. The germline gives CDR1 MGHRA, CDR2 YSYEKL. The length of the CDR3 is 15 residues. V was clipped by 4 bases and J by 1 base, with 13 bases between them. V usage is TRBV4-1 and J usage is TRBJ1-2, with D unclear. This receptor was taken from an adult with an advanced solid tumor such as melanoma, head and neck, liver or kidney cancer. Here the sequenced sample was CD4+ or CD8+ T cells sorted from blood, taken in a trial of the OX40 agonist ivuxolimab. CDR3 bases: TGCGCCAGCAGCCCCTCCGCCCAGTTTAACTATGGCTACACCTTC. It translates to CASSPSAQFNYGYTF.